These 29 T cell receptor beta chains were sequenced from one sample in a study of T cells in Graves' hyperthyroidism and ophthalmopathy. RNA transcripts provided the source from which TCR beta CDR3 regions were amplified. HTBI primers were used for first-round RT-PCR of the TCR CDR3. TCRdb processed the multiplex PCR reads anew with MiXCR; each CDR3 protein has one entry. The profile shows around 600,000 distinct CDR3 sequences, 13% to 15% of them singletons. Sequenced: blood. The receptor set was obtained from a woman aged 50 to 60 with Graves' ophthalmopathy.

In its sample, this clonotype was seen many times. The chain couples TRBV7-2 to TRBJ1-1; the D is unclear. V was clipped by 1 base and J by 4 bases, with 13 bases between them. CDR1 and CDR2 from the germline V gene are SGHTA and FQGNSA. CDR3 length equals 15 residues. The CDR3 region is CASSLDFKGRTEAFF. CDR3 sequence (DNA): TGTGCCAGCAGCTTAGACTTTAAGGGCCGCACTGAAGCTTTCTTT. The full variable domain, completed using reference TRBV7-2 and TRBJ1-1, is GAGVSQSPSNKVTEKGKDVELRCDPISGHTALYWYRQSLGQGLEFLIYFQGNSAPDKSGLPSDRFSAERTGGSVSTLTIQRTQQEDSAVYLCASSLDFKGRTEAFFGQGTRLTVV.

In this sample, this clonotype turned up many times. V gene TRBV20-1 combines with J gene TRBJ1-3; D is uncertain. The length of the CDR3 is 13 residues. V dropped 5 bases and J dropped 0 bases, with 8 bases sitting between them. Per germline, CDR1 DFQATT and CDR2 SNEGSKA (reference sequence). CDR3 DNA: TGCAGTGCTTACGACCTCTCTGGAAACACCATATATTTT. It yields the protein CSAYDLSGNTIYF.

V gene TRBV12-5 combines with J gene TRBJ2-7; TRBD1 or TRBD2 may be the D gene (5 bases each). The closer fit of TRBJ2-1 to the DNA end suggests the J call may be wrong. This CDR3 spans 11 amino acids. The germline gives CDR1 LGHNT, CDR2 FRNRAP. The CDR3 nucleotides read TGTGCTAGTGGTTTCAGGGACGAGCAGTTCTTC. This translates into CASGFRDEQFF.

This clonotype has only a few counts. V gene TRBV7-2 combines with J gene TRBJ2-1, with a tentative D call TRBD2 (5 bases). The CDR3 contains 17 residues. Deletions cut 7 bases from V and 7 bases from J, with 26 bases between. Germline values: CDR1 SGHTA, CDR2 FQGNSA. The CDR3 sequence: CASTHFGSYLLENEQFF. In DNA form, the CDR3 reads TGTGCCAGCACCCATTTTGGAAGCTACCTACTAGAGAATGAGCAGTTCTTC.

There are a few counts of this clonotype. This may arise from a read error, as a much more abundant clone is one base away. The V and J genes are TRBV28 and TRBJ2-1; D not certain. CDR3 length: 16 amino acids. Germline CDR1 is MDHEN and CDR2 is SYDVKM. The V gene lost 4 bases and the J gene lost 4 bases, with 17 bases spanning the gap. CDR3 loop: CASSWNRSWVYNEQFF. CDR3 in DNA: TGTGCCAGCAGTTGGAACAGATCTTGGGTATACAATGAGCAGTTCTTC. Based on the CDR3 plus reference TRBV28 and TRBJ2-1, the full variable domain is DVKVTQSSRYLVKRTGEKVFLECVQDMDHENMFWYRQDPGLGLRLIYFSYDVKMKEKGDIPEGYSVSREKKERFSLILESASTNQTSMYLCASSWNRSWVYNEQFFGPGTRLTVL.

This clonotype was picked up many times. V and J are TRBV7-9 and TRBJ2-7; D is unclear. The ends were cut back, 5 bases at V and 8 bases at J, with 10 bases in the middle. This CDR3 has 11 residues. Per the germline V gene, CDR1 is SEHNR and CDR2 is FQNEAQ (reference sequence). CDR3 DNA: TGTGCCAGCAGCCAAGAGACTCAGCAGTACTTC. As protein: CASSQETQQYF.

This clonotype has a count of ten or more. The chain uses TRBV24-1 and TRBJ2-2; D is tentatively TRBD1 or TRBD2 (5 bases each). The CDR3 runs 14 residues. Germline CDR1 reads KGHDR; CDR2 reads SFDVKD. V shed 2 bases and J shed 7 bases, with 10 bases lying between them. CDR3: CATSDWDLGGELFF. DNA for the CDR3: TGTGCCACCAGTGATTGGGACCTCGGCGGGGAGCTGTTTTTT.

The rearrangement links TRBV6-1 to TRBJ1-4; no definite D call. V was shortened by 3 bases and J by 0 bases, with 11 bases between the two germline ends. The CDR3 sequence is 16 residues long. CDR1 MNHNS and CDR2 SASEGT come from the germline V gene. CDR3 in DNA: TGTGCCAGCAGTGACAGTCTCTTAGCAACTAATGAAAAACTGTTTTTT. Residues: CASSDSLLATNEKLFF.

The table lists this clonotype with a few counts. The gene calls are TRBV6-5 and TRBJ2-7; D is unresolved. The CDR3 is 14 amino acids. Germline V gene lookup returns CDR1 MNHEY and CDR2 SVGAGI. Trimming left V 1 base short and J 3 bases short, with 10 bases between. This CDR3 is CASSYFKTNYEQYF. For the CDR3, the DNA is TGTGCCAGCAGTTACTTCAAAACAAACTACGAGCAGTACTTC.

The chain combines TRBV7-3 with TRBJ2-1, with 7 bases that match TRBD2. The germline CDR1 and CDR2 sequences are SGHTA and FQGTGA. The CDR3 spans 15 residues. The trim removed 2 bases at V and 5 bases at J, leaving 6 bases unmatched. The CDR3 nucleotides read TGTGCCAGCAGCTTAGGCGGGAGAGTGGACAATGAGCAGTTCTTC. This codes for CASSLGGRVDNEQFF.

This clonotype was recorded at least ten times. V and J are TRBV5-1 and TRBJ2-5; 7 bases align to TRBD2. The CDR3 runs 14 residues. J gave up 5 bases and V 4 bases, and 8 bases lay outside the gene matches. Germline V gives CDR1 SGHRS, CDR2 YFSETQ. CDR3 in DNA: TGCGCCAGCAGCCGAGATTCAGCGGGGGAGACCCAGTACTTC. Amino acid sequence: CASSRDSAGETQYF.

The V gene is TRBV15, the J gene TRBJ2-5, with D perhaps given as TRBD1 or TRBD2 (5 bases each). Trimming took off 0 bases at V and 4 bases at J, with 21 bases between the two ends. This CDR3 region has 18 residues. Per germline, CDR1 LNHNV and CDR2 YYDKDF (reference sequence). CDR3 sequence reads: CATSRDSKEATRGETQYF. CDR3 coding DNA: TGTGCCACCAGCAGAGATTCAAAGGAGGCTACGAGGGGAGAGACCCAGTACTTC.

J is TRBJ2-5 and V is TRBV24-1; TRBD2 matches 7 bases. CDR3 length equals 13 residues. Germline V lookup: CDR1 KGHDR, CDR2 SFDVKD. J gave up 3 bases and V 11 bases, and 8 bases lay outside the gene matches. The CDR3 spells CAIGLEVKETQYF. CDR3 DNA: TGTGCCATCGGACTAGAGGTAAAAGAGACCCAGTACTTC.

This chain joins TRBV10-3 and TRBJ2-5; D is undetermined. The CDR3 contains 15 residues. Germline V lookup: CDR1 ENHRY, CDR2 SYGVKD. The germline V and J ends were trimmed by 5 bases and 5 bases, with 18 bases remaining between them. The CDR3 sequence: CAISSDDHLGETQYF. CDR3 nucleotides: TGTGCCATCAGTAGCGATGACCACCTCGGGGAGACCCAGTACTTC.

This clonotype was counted at least ten times. The gene calls are TRBV2 and TRBJ2-5; 8 bases are a match to TRBD2. The CDR3 runs 15 residues. V shed 6 bases, J shed 5 bases, and the junction held 11 bases outside the gene matches. Germline assignment: CDR1 SNHLY and CDR2 FYNNEI. The CDR3 bases are TGTGCCAGCAGCATACCACTAGCGGTCAGGGAGACCCAGTACTTC. It specifies CASSIPLAVRETQYF.

This clonotype has at least ten counts. The chain is built from TRBV6-1 and TRBJ2-7, with 16 nucleotides matching TRBD2. Trimming removed 3 bases from V and 6 bases from J; junction bases left unmatched: 11. From germline, CDR1 is MNHNS and CDR2 SASEGT. The CDR3 is 18 residues long. This CDR3 reads CASSEIMPGLAGGVEQYF. The CDR3 DNA is TGTGCCAGCAGTGAGATCATGCCGGGACTAGCGGGAGGGGTCGAGCAGTACTTC.

This clonotype was seen ten or more times. The chain is built from TRBV30 and TRBJ2-2; a possible D gene is TRBD2 (5 bases). V was clipped by 1 base and J by 2 bases, with 8 bases between them. This CDR3 comprises 14 residues. CDR1 GTSNPN and CDR2 SVGIG come from the germline V gene (reference sequence). CDR3 coding DNA: TGTGCCTGGAGTGGGGGAGTTAACACCGGGGAGCTGTTTTTT. This translates into CAWSGGVNTGELFF. Full variable domain (missing parts from reference TRBV30 and TRBJ2-2): SQTIHQWPATLVQPVGSPLSLECTVEGTSNPNLYWYRQAAGRGLQLLFYSVGIGQISSEVPQNLSASRPQDRQFILSSKKLLLSDSGFYLCAWSGGVNTGELFFGEGSRLTVL.

This clonotype was detected only a few times. The V call is TRBV6-1, the J call TRBJ2-1, with 12 nucleotides matching TRBD2. The junction had 8 bases not matched to a gene; V was cut back by 4 bases and J by 4 bases. CDR1 is MNHNS and CDR2 is SASEGT in the germline V gene. There are 17 residues in the CDR3. The CDR3 sequence: CASSASLAGGSYNEQFF. CDR3 nucleotide sequence: TGTGCCAGCAGTGCCTCACTAGCGGGAGGTTCATACAATGAGCAGTTCTTC.

In nucleotides, the CDR3 is TGTGCCAGTAGTATTGGCGGTCGATTGTACGAGCAGTACTTC. Translated: CASSIGGRLYEQYF. The chain uses TRBV19 and TRBJ2-7; no clear D gene. V gave up 3 bases and J gave up 4 bases, with 13 bases separating them. Germline assignment: CDR1 LNHDA and CDR2 SQIVND (reference sequence). The CDR3 has 14 amino acids.

This clonotype has more than one count but fewer than ten. The V and J genes are TRBV7-2 and TRBJ2-7; TRBD2 might be the D (5 bases). Trimming shortened V by 2 bases and J by 2 bases, and 10 bases separated the two germline ends. Germline-derived CDR1 and CDR2 are SGHTA and FQGNSA. This CDR3 contains 14 residues. The CDR3 region is CASSLSRATYEQYF. The CDR3 region has the DNA TGTGCCAGCAGCTTATCGAGGGCAACCTACGAGCAGTACTTC.

The gene calls are TRBV29-1 and TRBJ2-7; D gene uncertain. The CDR3 spans 14 residues. V lost 0 bases, J lost 5 bases, and 14 bases lay in between. Per germline, CDR1 SQVTM and CDR2 ANQGSEA. CDR3 loop: CSVEDQGIGDEQYF. DNA for the CDR3: TGCAGCGTTGAAGATCAAGGCATTGGGGACGAGCAGTACTTC.

This clonotype was seen at least ten times. This chain uses TRBV7-2 with TRBJ2-2; no definite D call. With 1 base removed from V and 0 bases from J, the gap between germline ends came to 9 bases. Germline CDR1 reads SGHTA; CDR2 reads FQGNSA. This CDR3 region has 16 residues. The CDR3 reads CASSLDHSANTGELFF. For the CDR3, the DNA is TGTGCCAGCAGCTTAGACCACTCAGCGAACACCGGGGAGCTGTTTTTT.

For this clonotype: The missing conserved phenylalanine or tryptophan at the end of this CDR3 makes a read error likely. V and J are TRBV6-2 or TRBV6-3 and TRBJ2-3; D unresolved. CDR1 is MNHEY, CDR2 SVGEGT, per germline. The CDR3 contains 16 residues. V lost 0 bases to trimming and J lost 0 bases, with 10 bases between them. This CDR3 is CASSYSRFGSTDTQYS. The DNA of the CDR3 is TGTGCCAGCAGTTACTCGAGGTTCGGGAGCACAGATACGCAGTATTCT.

This clonotype was detected ten times or more. The rearrangement links TRBV20-1 to TRBJ2-5; D ambiguous. The germline CDR1 and CDR2 sequences are DFQATT and SNEGSKA (reference sequence). The length of the CDR3 is 13 residues. The V gene lost 1 base and the J gene lost 1 base, with 7 bases spanning the gap. CDR3 sequence (DNA): TGCAGTGCTAGAGGAGAATTCCAAGAGACCCAGTACTTC. Its translation: CSARGEFQETQYF.

To note about this clonotype: With a much larger clone just one base away, this may be a read error. This chain links TRBV7-9 with TRBJ2-7; the D is unclear. The CDR3 spans 13 residues. Germline CDR1 is SEHNR and CDR2 is FQNEAQ (reference sequence). Trimming cost V 1 base and J 5 bases, with 9 bases left between them. CDR3 nucleotide sequence: TGTGCCAGCAGCTTAGACTACGACCACGAGCAGTACTTC. Protein sequence: CASSLDYDHEQYF.

V usage is TRBV6-2 or TRBV6-3 and J usage is TRBJ1-5, with a weak D call TRBD1 (6 bases). CDR1 and CDR2 from the germline V gene are MNHEY and SVGEGT. The length of the CDR3 is 17 residues. V was trimmed by 7 bases and J by 4 bases, leaving 23 bases between them. CDR3 amino acids: CASKFGQTYSWNQPQHF. The CDR3 bases are TGTGCCAGCAAATTCGGACAGACATATAGTTGGAATCAGCCCCAGCATTTT.

This clonotype was detected ten times or more. The V and J genes are TRBV12-3 or TRBV12-4 and TRBJ1-4; maybe TRBD1 (5 bases). CDR3 length: 17 amino acids. V dropped 4 bases and J dropped 4 bases, with 19 bases sitting between them. The DNA of the CDR3 is TGTGCCAGCAGTTCAGTTATGCGGCAGGGCATTAATGAAAAACTGTTTTTT. Protein sequence: CASSSVMRQGINEKLFF.

This clonotype has more than one count but fewer than ten. The V gene is TRBV19, the J gene TRBJ2-5, with 11 bases identical to TRBD1. V shed 7 bases and J 5 bases; nucleotides not matched to a gene: 6. CDR1 and CDR2 from the germline V gene are LNHDA and SQIVND (reference sequence). The CDR3 is 14 residues long. CDR3 nucleotides: TGTGCCAGTAATGGACAGGGGGCGTTGGAGACCCAGTACTTC. It specifies CASNGQGALETQYF.

This clonotype was recorded at least ten times. This rearrangement joins TRBV28 to TRBJ2-1, with D perhaps TRBD1 or TRBD2 (6 bases each). The germline gives CDR1 MDHEN, CDR2 SYDVKM. V dropped 1 base and J dropped 8 bases, with 18 bases sitting between them. This CDR3 is 16 amino acids long. The CDR3 loop is CASSLSRGLFMDEQFF. The CDR3 DNA reads as TGTGCCAGCAGTTTATCCCGGGGGCTCTTCATGGATGAGCAGTTCTTC.